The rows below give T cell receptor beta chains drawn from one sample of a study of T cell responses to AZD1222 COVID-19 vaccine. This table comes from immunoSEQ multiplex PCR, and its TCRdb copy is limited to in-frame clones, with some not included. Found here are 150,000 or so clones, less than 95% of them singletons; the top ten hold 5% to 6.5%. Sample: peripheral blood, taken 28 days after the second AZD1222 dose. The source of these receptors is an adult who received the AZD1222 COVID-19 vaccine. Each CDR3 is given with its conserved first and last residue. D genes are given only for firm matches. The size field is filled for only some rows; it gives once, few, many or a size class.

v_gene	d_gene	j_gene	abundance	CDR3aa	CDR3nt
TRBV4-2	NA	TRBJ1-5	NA	CASSQDFTRGSNQPQHF	TGTGCCAGCAGCCAAGACTTTACCCGCGGGAGCAATCAGCCCCAGCATTTT
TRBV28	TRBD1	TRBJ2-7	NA	CASSRSGTGASEQYF	TGTGCCAGCAGCCGGTCCGGGACAGGAGCCTCCGAGCAGTACTTC
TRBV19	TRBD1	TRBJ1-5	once	CASSPGQGAGGRYQPQHF	TGTGCCAGTAGTCCGGGACAGGGGGCCGGGGGGCGATATCAGCCCCAGCATTTT
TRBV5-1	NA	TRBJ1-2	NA	CASSMGGNYGYTF	TGCGCCAGCAGCATGGGAGGGAACTATGGCTACACCTTC
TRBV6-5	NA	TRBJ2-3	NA	CASSYSGGRSTDTQYF	TGTGCCAGCAGTTACTCCGGCGGGCGAAGCACAGATACGCAGTATTTT
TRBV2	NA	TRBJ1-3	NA	CASQGGQASSGNTIYF	TGTGCCAGCCAAGGAGGGCAGGCCTCCTCTGGAAACACCATATATTTT
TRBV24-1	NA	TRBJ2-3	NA	CATSDFQASTQYF	TGTGCCACCAGTGATTTCCAGGCATCAACGCAGTATTTT
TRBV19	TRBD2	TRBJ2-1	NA	CASKKGTSGGFRSYNEQFF	TGTGCCAGTAAAAAAGGCACTAGCGGGGGTTTCCGCTCCTACAATGAGCAGTTCTTC
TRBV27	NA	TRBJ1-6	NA	CASSPEQGSYNSPLHF	TGTGCCAGCAGTCCAGAACAGGGCTCCTATAATTCACCCCTCCACTTT
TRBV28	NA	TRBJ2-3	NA	CASRMSGGTQYF	TGTGCCAGCAGAATGAGCGGCGGTACGCAGTATTTT
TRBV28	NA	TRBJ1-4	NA	CASSSPSGLGEKLFF	TGTGCCAGCAGTTCGCCCTCGGGGTTAGGGGAAAAACTGTTTTTT
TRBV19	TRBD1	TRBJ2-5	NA	CASSVPGQVDPFLQETQYF	TGTGCCAGTAGTGTCCCGGGACAGGTTGACCCATTTCTTCAAGAGACCCAGTACTTC
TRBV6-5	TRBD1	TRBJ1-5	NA	CASSRTGGSQPQHF	TGTGCCAGCAGTAGGACAGGGGGCAGCCAGCCCCAGCATTTT
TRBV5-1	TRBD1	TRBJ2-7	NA	CASSLAQGSYEQYF	TGCGCCAGCAGCTTGGCACAGGGGTCCTACGAGCAGTACTTC
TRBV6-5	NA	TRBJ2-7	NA	CASSYRGVGPYEQYF	TGTGCCAGCAGTTACCGTGGGGTGGGACCCTACGAGCAGTACTTC
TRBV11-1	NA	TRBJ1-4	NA	CASSSDRTTNEKLFF	TGTGCCAGCAGCTCCGACAGAACAACTAATGAAAAACTGTTTTTT
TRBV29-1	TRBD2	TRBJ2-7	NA	CSVGLAGVYEQYF	TGCAGCGTTGGACTAGCGGGAGTCTACGAGCAGTACTTC
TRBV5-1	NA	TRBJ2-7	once	CASSATVYEQYF	TGCGCCAGCAGCGCGACTGTTTACGAGCAGTACTTC
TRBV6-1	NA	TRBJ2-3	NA	CASSEMSTAQRATQYF	TGTGCCAGCAGTGAAATGTCAACAGCCCAACGGGCTACGCAGTATTTT
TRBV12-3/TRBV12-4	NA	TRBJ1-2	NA	CASSLPTNYGYTF	TGTGCCAGCAGTTTACCGACTAACTATGGCTACACCTTC
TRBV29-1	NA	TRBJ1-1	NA	CSVEARAGDTEAFF	TGCAGCGTTGAAGCCAGGGCGGGGGACACTGAAGCTTTCTTT
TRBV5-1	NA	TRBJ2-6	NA	CASSPGGTSGANVLTF	TGCGCCAGCAGCCCCGGTGGGACCTCTGGGGCCAACGTCCTGACTTTC
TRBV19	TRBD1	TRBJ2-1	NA	CASSKGANYNEQFF	TGTGCCAGTAGTAAGGGGGCGAATTACAATGAGCAGTTCTTC
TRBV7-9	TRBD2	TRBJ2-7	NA	CASSLGTSATYEQYF	TGTGCCAGCAGCTTAGGGACTAGCGCCACCTACGAGCAGTACTTC
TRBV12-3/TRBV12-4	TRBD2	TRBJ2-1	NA	CASSIAGRERQFF	TGTGCCAGCAGTATTGCGGGGAGGGAGAGGCAGTTCTTC
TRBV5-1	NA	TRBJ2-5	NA	CASSLAGTGGETQYF	TGCGCCAGCAGCTTGGCCGGGACTGGCGGGGAGACCCAGTACTTC
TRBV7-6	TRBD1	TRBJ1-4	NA	CASSLDVAGGGEKLFF	TGTGCCAGCAGCTTAGACGTGGCAGGGGGAGGGGAAAAACTGTTTTTT
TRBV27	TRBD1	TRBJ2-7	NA	CASSFQPGGPYEQYF	TGTGCCAGCAGTTTCCAACCAGGGGGCCCGTACGAGCAGTACTTC
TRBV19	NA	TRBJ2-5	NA	CASSQTGPETQYF	TGTGCCAGTAGTCAAACAGGGCCGGAGACCCAGTACTTC
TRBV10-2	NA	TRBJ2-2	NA	CASSERVGVGTGELFF	TGCGCCAGCAGTGAGCGGGTGGGAGTGGGGACCGGGGAGCTGTTTTTT